These T cell receptor beta chains were read from a single sample in a study of blood T cell repertoires in COVID-19. Profiling relied on immunoSEQ multiplex PCR, and the TCRdb table lists in-frame clones only, not all of them. Of 200,000 or so clones in the sample, roughly 80% were seen once. The sample consisted of peripheral blood. The receptors originated from a human donor in a cohort sampled during active COVID-19. CDR3s include the opening cysteine and the closing phenylalanine or tryptophan. Fields, in order: CDR3 length, V gene, J gene, D gene, clone size, CDR3 DNA, CDR3 protein. A D gene is named only where the DNA matches it firmly. Clone size appears in some rows only: once, few, many, or a class for an expanded clone.

CDR3 length: 15; V gene: TRBV2; J gene: TRBJ2-2; D gene: TRBD1; clone size: once; CDR3 DNA: TGTGCCAGCAACGGGTTTTCGGACAGGGCAGGGGAGCTGTTTTTT; CDR3 protein: CASNGFSDRAGELFF
CDR3 length: 15; V gene: TRBV9; J gene: TRBJ2-1; D gene: NA; clone size: NA; CDR3 DNA: TGTGCCAGCAGCGATAGCGGAAGCTCCTACAATGAGCAGTTCTTC; CDR3 protein: CASSDSGSSYNEQFF
CDR3 length: 15; V gene: TRBV5-4; J gene: TRBJ1-4; D gene: TRBD1; clone size: NA; CDR3 DNA: TGTGCCAGCAGCCCCCGTGGAGGGGGCGTCGAAAAACTGTTTTTT; CDR3 protein: CASSPRGGGVEKLFF
CDR3 length: 13; V gene: TRBV21-1; J gene: TRBJ1-4; D gene: NA; clone size: NA; CDR3 DNA: TGTGCCAGCACCGCCCGGACTAATGAAAAACTGTTTTTT; CDR3 protein: CASTARTNEKLFF
CDR3 length: 15; V gene: TRBV6-2/TRBV6-3; J gene: TRBJ2-5; D gene: NA; clone size: NA; CDR3 DNA: TGTGCCAGCAGTTACTCTCAGGTCTACTGGGAGACCCAGTACTTC; CDR3 protein: CASSYSQVYWETQYF
CDR3 length: 13; V gene: TRBV18; J gene: TRBJ1-1; D gene: TRBD1; clone size: NA; CDR3 DNA: TGTGCCAGCTCACCGGGACAGGGCTATGAAGCTTTCTTT; CDR3 protein: CASSPGQGYEAFF
CDR3 length: 15; V gene: TRBV4-2; J gene: TRBJ2-7; D gene: NA; clone size: many; CDR3 DNA: TGTGCCAGCAGCCAAGATCTTAGGGGGGGGTACGAGCAGTACTTC; CDR3 protein: CASSQDLRGGYEQYF
CDR3 length: 15; V gene: TRBV7-9; J gene: TRBJ2-7; D gene: TRBD2; clone size: NA; CDR3 DNA: TGTGCCAGCAGCCTCCTAGGACTAGCGGGAGATGAGCAGTACTTC; CDR3 protein: CASSLLGLAGDEQYF
CDR3 length: 14; V gene: TRBV3-1/TRBV3-2; J gene: TRBJ1-2; D gene: TRBD1; clone size: NA; CDR3 DNA: TGTGCCAGCGGCAAGACAGGGACTCGTGGTGGCTACACCTTC; CDR3 protein: CASGKTGTRGGYTF
CDR3 length: 12; V gene: TRBV9; J gene: TRBJ2-1; D gene: NA; clone size: NA; CDR3 DNA: TGTGCCAGCAGCGTAGGAAGCGACGGGCAGTTCTTC; CDR3 protein: CASSVGSDGQFF
CDR3 length: 14; V gene: TRBV4-2; J gene: TRBJ2-7; D gene: NA; clone size: NA; CDR3 DNA: TGTGCCAGCAGCCAAGATCTCCTCTCCTACGAGCAGTACTTC; CDR3 protein: CASSQDLLSYEQYF
CDR3 length: 12; V gene: TRBV29-1; J gene: TRBJ1-2; D gene: TRBD1; clone size: NA; CDR3 DNA: TGCAGCGTACTCGGGACAGGGAATGGCTACACCTTC; CDR3 protein: CSVLGTGNGYTF
CDR3 length: 16; V gene: TRBV6-5; J gene: TRBJ1-2; D gene: TRBD1; clone size: NA; CDR3 DNA: TGTGCCAGCAGTTACTCGATCATGGACAGGGCGAATGGCTACACCTTC; CDR3 protein: CASSYSIMDRANGYTF
CDR3 length: 15; V gene: TRBV7-9; J gene: TRBJ1-5; D gene: TRBD1; clone size: NA; CDR3 DNA: TGTGCCAGCAGCTCAGGACAGGGGACGGGGCAGCCCCAGCATTTT; CDR3 protein: CASSSGQGTGQPQHF
CDR3 length: 14; V gene: TRBV24-1; J gene: TRBJ2-7; D gene: TRBD2; clone size: NA; CDR3 DNA: TGTGCCACCAGTGATTTATCTAGCGGCTACGAGCAGTACTTC; CDR3 protein: CATSDLSSGYEQYF